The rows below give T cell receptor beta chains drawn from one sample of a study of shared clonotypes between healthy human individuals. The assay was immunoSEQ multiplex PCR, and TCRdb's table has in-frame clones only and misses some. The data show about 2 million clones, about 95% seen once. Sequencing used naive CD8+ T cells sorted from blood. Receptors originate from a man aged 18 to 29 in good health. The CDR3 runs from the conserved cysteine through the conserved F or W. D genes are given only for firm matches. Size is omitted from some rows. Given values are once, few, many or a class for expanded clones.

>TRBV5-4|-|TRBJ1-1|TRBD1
TGTGCCAGCAGCCCCGACAGGGGAGCTGAAGCTTTCTTT
CASSPDRGAEAFF
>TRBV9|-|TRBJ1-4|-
TGTGCCAGCAGCTCTCGACATAACTTTGCAACTAATGAAAAACTGTTTTTT
CASSSRHNFATNEKLFF
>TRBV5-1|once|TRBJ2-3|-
TGCGCCAGCAGCTTGAGCACAGATACGCAGTATTTT
CASSLSTDTQYF
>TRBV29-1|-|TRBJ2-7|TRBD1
TGCAGCGTTGAAGGTGGGGACAGGGGCTACGAGCAGTACTTC
CSVEGGDRGYEQYF
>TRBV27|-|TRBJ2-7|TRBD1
TGTGCCAGCAGTTTAGCACAGGGGTACGAGCAGTACTTC
CASSLAQGYEQYF
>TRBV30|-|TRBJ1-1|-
TGTGCCTGGAGCCCCCAGGTGAACACTGAAGCTTTCTTT
CAWSPQVNTEAFF
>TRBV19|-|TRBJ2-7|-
TGTGCCAGTAGTATTGGGGGAGGCGAGCAGTACTTC
CASSIGGGEQYF
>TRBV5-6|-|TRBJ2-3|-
TGTGCCAGCAGCGCGGGCGGGCCCACAGATACGCAGTATTTT
CASSAGGPTDTQYF
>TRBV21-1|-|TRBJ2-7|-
TGTGCCAGCAGCACCCCGGACAGGGCCGCCTACGAGCAGTACTTC
CASSTPDRAAYEQYF
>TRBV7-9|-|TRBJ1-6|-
TGTGCCAGCAGCCCAGCTGAGGCCTGGGCCCTCCACTTT
CASSPAEAWALHF
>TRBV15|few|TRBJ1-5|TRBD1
TGTGCCACCAGCTCCGACAGGGGCAATCAGCCCCAGCATTTT
CATSSDRGNQPQHF
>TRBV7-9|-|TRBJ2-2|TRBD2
TGTGCCAGCAGCTTAGTGGGACTAGCGGGGATCGGGGAGCTGTTTTTT
CASSLVGLAGIGELFF
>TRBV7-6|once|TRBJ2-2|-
TGTGCCAGCAGCCAGACAGGAAACACCGGGGAGCTGTTTTTT
CASSQTGNTGELFF
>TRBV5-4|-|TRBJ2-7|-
TGTGCCAGCAGCTCTCAGGGGAGCGAGCAGTACTTC
CASSSQGSEQYF
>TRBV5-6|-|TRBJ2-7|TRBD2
TGTGCCAGCAGCCCCCCCCCGGGGGGGTACTACGAGCAGTACTTC
CASSPPPGGYYEQYF
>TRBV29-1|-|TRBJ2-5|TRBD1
TGCAGCGTTGGATCCCCGGGACAGCAAGAGACCCAGTACTTC
CSVGSPGQQETQYF
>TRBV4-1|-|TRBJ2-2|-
TGCGCCAGCAGCCAAGATAAGAGTTACGGGGAGCTGTTTTTT
CASSQDKSYGELFF
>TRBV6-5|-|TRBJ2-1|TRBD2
TGTGCCAGCAGTTACGAGCGGGGATCCTACAATGAGCAGTTCTTC
CASSYERGSYNEQFF
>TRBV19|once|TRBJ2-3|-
TGTGCCAGTAGTAGCGTTAGCACAGATACGCAGTATTTT
CASSSVSTDTQYF
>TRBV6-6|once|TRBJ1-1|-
TGTGCCAGCAGTTACGCACAGGGAATGAACACTGAAGCTTTCTTT
CASSYAQGMNTEAFF
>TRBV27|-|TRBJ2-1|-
TGTGCCAGCAGTTTGTCGGTTAGCGGACCGTACAATGAGCAGTTCTTC
CASSLSVSGPYNEQFF
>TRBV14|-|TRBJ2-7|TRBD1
TGTGCCAGCAGCCAGGGGGACAGGGCCTTCTACGAGCAGTACTTC
CASSQGDRAFYEQYF
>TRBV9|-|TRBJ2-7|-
TGTGCCAGCAGCGGGGGGACAAACTACGAGCAGTACTTC
CASSGGTNYEQYF
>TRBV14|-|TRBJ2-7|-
TGTGCCAGCAGCCAAGGGGGCGGAACCCCTTCCTACGAGCAGTACTTC
CASSQGGGTPSYEQYF
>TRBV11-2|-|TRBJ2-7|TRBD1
TGTGCCAGCAGCCATGGAGGGACAGGCAACTTATACGAGCAGTACTTC
CASSHGGTGNLYEQYF
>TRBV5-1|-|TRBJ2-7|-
TGCGCCAGCAGCGATACAGTATACTACGAGCAGTACTTC
CASSDTVYYEQYF
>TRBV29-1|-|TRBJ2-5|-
TGCAGCGTCCTACACCTCCAAGAGACCCAGTACTTC
CSVLHLQETQYF
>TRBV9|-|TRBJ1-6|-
TGTGCCAGCAGCTTCTCTTCGGGGGTGAGTTCACCCCTCCACTTT
CASSFSSGVSSPLHF
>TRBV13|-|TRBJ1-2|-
TGTGCCAGCAGCTTAGCGTCGGCCGTTACTAACTATGGCTACACCTTC
CASSLASAVTNYGYTF
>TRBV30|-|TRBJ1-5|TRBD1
TGTGCCTGGAGTGTACGTGGGCAGGGGGTCAATCAGCCCCAGCATTTT
CAWSVRGQGVNQPQHF
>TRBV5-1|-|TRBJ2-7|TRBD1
TGCGCCAGCAGCTCGACGACAGGGGATCCCTACGAGCAGTACTTC
CASSSTTGDPYEQYF
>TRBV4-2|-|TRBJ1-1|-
TGTGCCAGCAGCCAGGAGCGAGGGGTGAACACTGAAGCTTTCTTT
CASSQERGVNTEAFF
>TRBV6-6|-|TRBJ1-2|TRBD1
TGTGCCAGCAGTTACGTCCGGACAGGGGGCAACTATGGCTACACCTTC
CASSYVRTGGNYGYTF
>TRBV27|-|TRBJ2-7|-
TGTGCCAGCAGTTTCCGGGGTCATAGCACCTACGAGCAGTACTTC
CASSFRGHSTYEQYF
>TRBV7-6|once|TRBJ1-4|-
TGTGCCAGCAGCAATCATGAAAAACTGTTTTTT
CASSNHEKLFF
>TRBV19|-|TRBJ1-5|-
TGTGCCAGTACCGGGGGCAATCAGCCCCAGCATTTT
CASTGGNQPQHF
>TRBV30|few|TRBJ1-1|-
TGTGCCTGGAGCTGGGGGCAGAACACTGAAGCTTTCTTT
CAWSWGQNTEAFF
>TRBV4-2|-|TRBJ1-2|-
TGTGCCAGCAGCCAACCCGGACAGAGAGCTAACTATGGCTACACCTTC
CASSQPGQRANYGYTF
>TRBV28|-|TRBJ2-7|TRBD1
TGTGCCAGCAGTTTATTGAAGGACAGGAGCTCCTACGAGCAGTACTTC
CASSLLKDRSSYEQYF
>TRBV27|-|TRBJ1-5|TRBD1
TGTGCCAGCAGCCAAGACAGGGATCAGCCCCAGCATTTT
CASSQDRDQPQHF
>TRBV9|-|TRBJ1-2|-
TGTGCCAGCAGCGACCACAGGACTAACTATGGCTACACCTTC
CASSDHRTNYGYTF
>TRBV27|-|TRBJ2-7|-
TGTGCCAGCACAGCAGGAGTAGGACCCCTTGGCGAGCAGTACTTC
CASTAGVGPLGEQYF
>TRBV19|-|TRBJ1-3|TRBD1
TGTGCCAGTAGTTCTCCCCAAAAGGACAGGGGGCGAGATAAGGACTCTGGAAACACCATATATTTT
CASSSPQKDRGRDKDSGNTIYF
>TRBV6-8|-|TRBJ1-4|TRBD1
TGTGCCAGCAGCCAGGGGGAGGCAACTAATGAAAAACTGTTTTTT
CASSQGEATNEKLFF
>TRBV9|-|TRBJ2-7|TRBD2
TGTGCCAGCAGCTCGGGGGGAAACTCCTACGAGCAGTACTTC
CASSSGGNSYEQYF
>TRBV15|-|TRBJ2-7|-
TGTGCCACCAGCGGAGACGGCGGCTACGAGCAGTACTTC
CATSGDGGYEQYF
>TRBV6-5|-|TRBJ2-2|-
TGTGCCAGCAGTTTCCAGGGATACACCGGGGAGCTGTTTTTT
CASSFQGYTGELFF
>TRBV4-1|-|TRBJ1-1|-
TGCGCCAGCAGCCTAAACGGGGGTAGTGAAGCTTTCTTT
CASSLNGGSEAFF
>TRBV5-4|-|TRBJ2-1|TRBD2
TGTGCCAGCAGCTTGGAGGCGGGGGGGTCCTACAATGAGCAGTTCTTC
CASSLEAGGSYNEQFF
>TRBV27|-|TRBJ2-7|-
TGTGCCAGCACCCAAAGAACAGGGGAGGCCCCCTACGAGCAGTACTTC
CASTQRTGEAPYEQYF
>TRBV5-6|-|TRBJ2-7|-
TGTGCCAGCAGCTTGAGGACTGGGACCTACGAGCAGTACTTC
CASSLRTGTYEQYF
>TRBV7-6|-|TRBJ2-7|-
TGTGCCAGCAGCTTAGGGCGCTTCTACGAGCAGTACTTC
CASSLGRFYEQYF
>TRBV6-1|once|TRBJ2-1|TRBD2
TGTGCCAGCAGCTCTAGCGGGAGGGCGGAGTATGAGCAGTTCTTC
CASSSSGRAEYEQFF
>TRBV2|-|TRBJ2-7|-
TGTGCCAGCAGTGTTAGCGGCGCGCCGTACGAGCAGTACTTC
CASSVSGAPYEQYF
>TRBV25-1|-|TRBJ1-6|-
TGTGCCAGCAGTGAACAGGGAAACTCACCCCTCCACTTT
CASSEQGNSPLHF
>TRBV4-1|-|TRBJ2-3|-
TGCGCCAGCAGCCAATCCCCGAGCAAGGCAGATACGCAGTATTTT
CASSQSPSKADTQYF
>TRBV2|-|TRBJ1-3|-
TGTGCCAGCAGTGAGGAGGGCAGGACAATCGATTTATTCTTT
CASSEEGRTIDLFF